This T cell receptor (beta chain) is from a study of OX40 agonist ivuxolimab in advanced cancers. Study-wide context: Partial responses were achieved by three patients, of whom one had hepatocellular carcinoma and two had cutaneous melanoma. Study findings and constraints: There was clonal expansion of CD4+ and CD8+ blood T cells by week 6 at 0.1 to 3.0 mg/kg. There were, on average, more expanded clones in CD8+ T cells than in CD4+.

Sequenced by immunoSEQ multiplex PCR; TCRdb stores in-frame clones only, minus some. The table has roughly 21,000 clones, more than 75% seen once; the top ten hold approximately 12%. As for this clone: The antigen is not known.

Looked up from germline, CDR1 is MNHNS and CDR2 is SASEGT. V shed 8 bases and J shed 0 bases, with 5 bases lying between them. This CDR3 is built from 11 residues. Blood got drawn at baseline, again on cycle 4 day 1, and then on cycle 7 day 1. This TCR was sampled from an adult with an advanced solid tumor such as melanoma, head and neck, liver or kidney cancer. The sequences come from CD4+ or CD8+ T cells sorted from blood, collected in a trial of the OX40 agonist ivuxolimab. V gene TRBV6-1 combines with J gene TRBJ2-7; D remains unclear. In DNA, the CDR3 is TGTGCCAGCCCCAGCTCCTACGAGCAGTACTTC. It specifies CASPSSYEQYF.